The 27 T cell receptor beta chains below were found in one sample sequenced in a study of T cell responses to AZD1222 COVID-19 vaccine. Profiled with immunoSEQ multiplex PCR; TCRdb holds only in-frame clones, not every one. Here the sample spans 150,000 to 200,000 clones, roughly 87% being singletons. The sequencing here drew on peripheral blood, taken 28 days after the second AZD1222 dose. The source is an adult who received the AZD1222 COVID-19 vaccine.

The rearrangement uses TRBV19 and TRBJ1-4; 7 bases are a match to TRBD1. Germline assignment: CDR1 LNHDA and CDR2 SQIVND (reference sequence). CDR3 length: 15 residues. V lost 5 bases, J lost 6 bases, and 9 bases stayed unmatched. The CDR3 sequence: CASSSRQGGDEKLFF. Here the CDR3 DNA reads TGTGCCAGTAGTTCGAGACAGGGCGGCGATGAAAAACTGTTTTTT.

This chain uses TRBV10-2 with TRBJ2-7; 13 positions agree with TRBD2. Trimming at V came to 6 bases and at J to 5 bases, leaving 13 bases not matched to a gene. The CDR3 is 17 residues long. Germline-derived CDR1 and CDR2 are WSHSY and SAAADI. CDR3 DNA: TGCGCCAGCAGGGAACTAGCGGGGGGGCTTGAGTCCCACGAGCAGTACTTC. It encodes CASRELAGGLESHEQYF.

This rearrangement joins TRBV3-1 (or the pseudogene TRBV3-2) to TRBJ1-4; 7 bases align to TRBD1. J lost 6 bases, V lost 3 bases, and 13 bases had no gene match. The CDR3 is made up of 17 amino acids. The V gene's germline CDR1 is LGHDT and CDR2 YNNKEL (reference sequence). CDR3 in DNA: TGTGCCAGCAGCCAGTGGGACAGTCGAAGGTTGGATGAAAAACTGTTTTTT. Translating gives CASSQWDSRRLDEKLFF.

This chain links TRBV30 with TRBJ1-2; weak D call: TRBD1 (6 bases). V lost 1 base and J lost 3, with 9 bases in between. The germline V gene encodes CDR1 GTSNPN and CDR2 SVGIG (reference sequence). This CDR3 contains 13 residues. CDR3 sequence: CAWSGQGYYGYTF. The CDR3 DNA reads as TGTGCCTGGAGTGGCCAGGGGTACTATGGCTACACCTTC.

CDR3: CASSQEQGVYEQFF. The CDR3 bases are TGTGCCAGCAGCCAAGAACAGGGGGTCTATGAGCAGTTCTTC. V is TRBV14 and J is TRBJ2-1, with 8 positions matching TRBD1. The CDR3 totals 14 residues. CDR1 and CDR2 (germline): SGHDN, FVKESK. The V segment lost 0 bases and the J segment 8 bases; nucleotides outside the gene matches: 3.

This chain uses TRBV7-2 with TRBJ1-5; TRBD1 might be the D (5 bases). CDR1 SGHTA and CDR2 FQGNSA come from the germline V gene. The length of the CDR3 is 13 residues. Deletions cut 6 bases from V and 6 bases from J, with 12 bases between. The CDR3 DNA sequence: TGTGCCAGCAGTCCAAGGACAAGTCAGCCCCAGCATTTT. Translated, it gives CASSPRTSQPQHF.

The rearrangement links TRBV24-1 to TRBJ2-5, with 8 bases lining up with TRBD1. The junction had 5 bases not matched to a gene; V was cut back by 4 bases and J by 2 bases. The CDR3 sequence is 15 residues long. CDR1 and CDR2 from the germline V gene are KGHDR and SFDVKD. CDR3 region: CATSELGTGQETQYF. Written as DNA, the CDR3 is TGTGCCACCAGTGAGCTAGGGACAGGTCAAGAGACCCAGTACTTC.

This sequence joins TRBV30 and TRBJ1-5; no firm D call. Germline lookup yields CDR1 GTSNPN and CDR2 SVGIG (reference sequence). The CDR3 has 13 residues. Trimming shortened V by 2 bases and J by 6 bases, and 11 bases separated the two germline ends. CDR3 DNA sequence: TGTGCCTGGAGTATCGGATCGGGTCAGCCCCAGCATTTT. This gives the protein CAWSIGSGQPQHF.

The rearrangement joins TRBV14 to TRBJ2-1; 7 bases align to TRBD2. In germline, CDR1 is SGHDN, CDR2 FVKESK. Trimming removed 0 bases from V and 8 bases from J; junction bases left unmatched: 13. The CDR3 consists of 17 residues. The CDR3 loop reads CASSQDAETSPRDEQFF. The CDR3 bases are TGTGCCAGCAGCCAAGATGCCGAGACTAGCCCTAGGGATGAGCAGTTCTTC.

This chain links TRBV6-2 or TRBV6-3 with TRBJ1-2, with D maybe TRBD1 (5 bases). Trimming pared 2 bases from V and 0 bases from J, leaving 10 bases between. The CDR3 runs to 15 residues. Germline CDR1 MNHEY, CDR2 SVGEGT. CDR3 protein: CASSYGRQSNYGYTF. CDR3 DNA sequence: TGTGCCAGCAGTTACGGCCGACAGTCTAACTATGGCTACACCTTC.

This clone qualifies as large (0.1 to 1%). The CDR3: CASSVREPQETQYF. The CDR3 nucleotides read TGTGCCAGCAGCGTCCGGGAGCCCCAAGAGACCCAGTACTTC. V is TRBV5-5 and J is TRBJ2-5, with D maybe TRBD2 (6 bases). CDR3 size: 14 residues. Trimming removed 4 bases from V and 1 base from J, with 11 bases in between. Germline CDR1 SGHKS, CDR2 YYEKEE (reference sequence).

This clone was found a few times. The chain recombines TRBV3-1 (or the pseudogene TRBV3-2) with TRBJ2-3; D unresolved. CDR1 is LGHDT and CDR2 is YNNKEL in the germline V gene (reference sequence). CDR3 length: 11 amino acids. The V and J ends lost 8 bases and 0 bases respectively, with 3 bases between them. CDR3 protein: CASASTDTQYF. The CDR3 region has the DNA TGTGCCAGCGCTAGCACAGATACGCAGTATTTT.

This chain links TRBV5-1 with TRBJ2-3, with TRBD2 matching 9 bases. With V trimmed by 0 bases and J by 5 bases, 4 bases remained unmatched. Germline CDR1 and CDR2: SGHRS and YFSETQ. This CDR3 comprises 15 residues. CDR3 region: CASSLASGVGDTQYF. The CDR3 DNA is TGCGCCAGCAGCTTGGCTAGCGGGGTGGGAGATACGCAGTATTTT.

V usage is TRBV2 and J usage is TRBJ1-2; no clear D gene. The length of the CDR3 is 11 residues. Germline assignment: CDR1 SNHLY and CDR2 FYNNEI. V was clipped by 7 bases and J by 7 bases, with 10 bases between them. The CDR3, as DNA: TGTGCCAGCACCCAAATTTCTGGCTACACCTTC. It specifies CASTQISGYTF.

The rearrangement uses TRBV5-8 and TRBJ1-2; D gene uncertain. The ends were cut back, 1 base at V and 7 bases at J, with 8 bases in the middle. The CDR3 consists of 12 residues. Germline V gene sequence: CDR1 SGHTS, CDR2 YDEGEE. In nucleotides, the CDR3 is TGTGCCAGCAGCTTGTCCCCGGCTGGCTACACCTTC. It encodes CASSLSPAGYTF. Filled out from reference TRBV5-8 and TRBJ1-2, the complete variable domain reads EAGVTQSPTHLIKTRGQQATLRCSPISGHTSVYWYQQALGLGLQFLLWYDEGEERNRGNFPPRFSGRQFPNYSSELNVNALELEDSALYLCASSLSPAGYTFGSGTRLTVV.

This chain joins TRBV6-6 and TRBJ1-2; D unclear. Germline-derived CDR1 and CDR2 are MNHNY and SVGAGI (reference sequence). V lost 2 bases and J lost 4, with 2 bases in between. The CDR3 has 11 amino acids. For the CDR3, the DNA is TGTGCCAGCAGTTACGGCTATGGCTACACCTTC. Its protein product is CASSYGYGYTF.

This clone came up once. This chain joins TRBV19 and TRBJ2-1; a possible D gene is TRBD2 (6 bases). The V end lost 3 bases, the J end lost 7 bases, and 19 bases lay between the germline ends. CDR1 is LNHDA and CDR2 is SQIVND in the germline V gene (reference sequence). This CDR3 has 16 residues. The CDR3 protein is CASSMTAGRNRNEQFF. CDR3 in DNA: TGTGCCAGTAGTATGACCGCGGGGCGCAACAGGAATGAGCAGTTCTTC.

This sequence joins TRBV7-2 and TRBJ2-7; D unresolved. The CDR3 runs 9 residues. V lost 7 bases, J lost 2 bases, and 0 bases lay in between. Germline V CDR1 and CDR2: SGHTA, FQGNSA. CDR3: CASTYEQYF. The CDR3 DNA sequence: TGTGCCAGCACCTACGAGCAGTACTTC.

Only one count was recorded for this clone. The chain is built from TRBV30 and TRBJ2-2, with 7 bases that match TRBD1. The trim removed 8 bases at V and 4 bases at J, leaving 7 bases unmatched. CDR1 GTSNPN and CDR2 SVGIG come from the germline V gene (reference sequence). This CDR3 is built from 13 residues. The CDR3 here is CARRDSITGELFF. The CDR3 nucleotides read TGTGCCCGCCGGGACAGTATCACCGGGGAGCTGTTTTTT.

The V gene is TRBV5-1, the J gene TRBJ2-7; the D gene is possibly TRBD1 (6 bases). Trimming took 7 bases from V and 1 from J, leaving 15 bases between them. Per the germline V gene, CDR1 is SGHRS and CDR2 is YFSETQ. This CDR3 is built from 14 residues. Here the CDR3 reads CASSSGQPSYEQYF. CDR3 in DNA: TGCGCCAGCTCCTCAGGACAGCCTTCCTACGAGCAGTACTTC. Using reference TRBV5-1 and TRBJ2-7 for the parts outside the CDR3, the full variable domain is KAGVTQTPRYLIKTRGQQVTLSCSPISGHRSVSWYQQTPGQGLQFLFEYFSETQRNKGNFPGRFSGRQFSNSRSEMNVSTLELGDSALYLCASSSGQPSYEQYFGPGTRLTVT.

This chain joins TRBV7-9 and TRBJ2-3; no clear D gene. The CDR3 has 12 residues. V was shortened by 5 bases and J by 6 bases, with 9 bases between the two germline ends. Germline CDR1 and CDR2: SEHNR and FQNEAQ (reference sequence). The CDR3 DNA sequence: TGTGCCAGCAGCCCAGTAGGGGATACGCAGTATTTT. As protein: CASSPVGDTQYF. The variable domain in full, completed from reference TRBV7-9 and TRBJ2-3, reads DTGVSQNPRHKITKRGQNVTFRCDPISEHNRLYWYRQTLGQGPEFLTYFQNEAQLEKSRLLSDRFSAERPKGSFSTLEIQRTEQGDSAMYLCASSPVGDTQYFGPGTRLTVL.

The CDR3 coding sequence is TGTGCCAGTAGTATAGATGGCTCCGGGTTAGGAGAAAAACTGTTTTTT. It codes for CASSIDGSGLGEKLFF. This sequence joins TRBV19 and TRBJ1-4; unclear D gene. The germline V gene encodes CDR1 LNHDA and CDR2 SQIVND (reference sequence). The CDR3 runs 16 residues. The V end was cut by 0 bases, the J end by 8 bases, with 16 bases between. The complete variable domain, with remaining parts taken from reference TRBV19 and TRBJ1-4, reads DGGITQSPKYLFRKEGQNVTLSCEQNLNHDAMYWYRQDPGQGLRLIYYSQIVNDFQKGDIAEGYSVSREKKESFPLTVTSAQKNPTAFYLCASSIDGSGLGEKLFFGSGTQLSVL.

The chain links TRBV10-3 to TRBJ1-5; TRBD1 is a possible D gene (6 bases). Germline V lookup: CDR1 ENHRY, CDR2 SYGVKD. The CDR3 extends over 15 amino acids. The germline V and J ends were trimmed by 2 bases and 5 bases, with 13 bases remaining between them. The CDR3 DNA reads TGTGCCATCAGTGAGGGGACATATGGACATCAGCCCCAGCATTTT. It yields the protein CAISEGTYGHQPQHF.

The count of this clone is one. The chain is built from TRBV7-2 and TRBJ1-2; 7 nucleotides align to TRBD1. The CDR3 covers 18 residues. In germline, CDR1 is SGHTA, CDR2 FQGNSA. In DNA, the CDR3 is TGTGCTAAAGCAGGGGGTGTCCAGGCGGGCACTACTAACTATGGCTACACCTTC. Translating it yields CAKAGGVQAGTTNYGYTF. The full variable domain, rest sourced from reference TRBV7-2 and TRBJ1-2, is GAGVSQSPSNKVTEKGKDVELRCDPISGHTALYWYRQSLGQGLEFLIYFQGNSAPDKSGLPSDRFSAERTGGSVSTLTIQRTQQEDSAVYLCAKAGGVQAGTTNYGYTFGSGTRLTVV.

The rearrangement uses TRBV4-3 and TRBJ2-2; TRBD2 agrees at 11 bases. Unmatched junction bases numbered 14, after V lost 1 base and J lost 1 base. Germline V gene data show CDR1 as LGHNA and CDR2 as YSLEER. This CDR3 is built from 21 residues. CDR3 region: CASSQGLKRVAGGKNTGELFF. CDR3 coding DNA: TGCGCCAGCAGCCAAGGGCTAAAGCGGGTAGCGGGAGGGAAGAACACCGGGGAGCTGTTTTTT.

The chain couples TRBV28 to TRBJ1-1, with 7 bases that match TRBD1. The V and J ends lost 3 bases and 5 bases, in that order; junction bases with no gene match: 6. CDR1 and CDR2 (germline): MDHEN, SYDVKM. The CDR3 covers 14 residues. CDR3 amino acids: CASSFPRGQTEAFF. CDR3 sequence (DNA): TGTGCCAGCAGTTTTCCCCGGGGACAGACTGAAGCTTTCTTT.

The chain employs TRBV6-5 and TRBJ2-1; 9 positions match TRBD1. Germline V lookup: CDR1 MNHEY, CDR2 SVGAGI. The CDR3 has 15 residues. V was pared by 4 bases and J by 6 bases, with 7 bases of the junction left unmatched. The chain's CDR3 is CASSSQGAGGNEQFF. CDR3 DNA sequence: TGTGCCAGCAGTTCACAGGGGGCTGGTGGCAATGAGCAGTTCTTC.